Listed below are T cell receptor beta chains from one sample, sequenced in a study of OX40 agonist ivuxolimab in advanced cancers. Data came from immunoSEQ multiplex PCR; TCRdb stores just in-frame clones and leaves some out. Among roughly 90,000 clones, more than 80% were seen once, and the ten largest hold 8% to 9.5%. This sample comprised CD4+ or CD8+ T cells sorted from blood, obtained in a trial of the OX40 agonist ivuxolimab. These receptor sequences come from an adult with an advanced solid tumor such as melanoma, head and neck, liver or kidney cancer. The CDR3 runs from the conserved cysteine through the conserved F or W. D genes are given only for firm matches. Expanded clones get a size class; other rows say once, few or many, or leave the size out.

D gene	V gene	clone size	J gene	CDR3 DNA	CDR3 protein
.	TRBV27	.	TRBJ2-3	TGTGCCAGCAGTAAATACTTGGCCCTTGATACGCAGTATTTT	CASSKYLALDTQYF
.	TRBV21-1	.	TRBJ2-3	TGTGCCAGCAGCAAAGCGGGGGGCACAGATACGCAGTATTTT	CASSKAGGTDTQYF
.	TRBV7-9	few	TRBJ2-7	TGTGCCAGCAGCCCGACTGCCTACGAGCAGTACTTC	CASSPTAYEQYF
.	TRBV30	.	TRBJ1-5	TGTGCCTGGAGTGAAGGACTTTCAAATCAGCCCCAGCATTTT	CAWSEGLSNQPQHF
.	TRBV10-2	.	TRBJ1-3	TGCGCCAGCAGAACAGGGTCAAGATCTGGAAACACCATATATTTT	CASRTGSRSGNTIYF
.	TRBV7-2	.	TRBJ2-3	TGTGCCAGCAGCCCCCAAGGGGGACATGTCACAGATACGCAGTATTTT	CASSPQGGHVTDTQYF
.	TRBV7-6	.	TRBJ2-7	TGTGCCAGCAGCAGAGTAGCGGAGAGCTCCTACGAGCAGTACTTC	CASSRVAESSYEQYF
.	TRBV30	.	TRBJ2-7	TGTGCCTGGAGTGTAGACGGGACCGCCTACGAGCAGTACTTC	CAWSVDGTAYEQYF
.	TRBV6-5	.	TRBJ2-1	TGTGCCAGCAGTTGGGACTTCCCATCTCCCTACAATGAGCAGTTCTTC	CASSWDFPSPYNEQFF
.	TRBV6-4	.	TRBJ2-2	TGTGCCAGCAGTGACTCGGACACCGGGGAGCTGTTTTTT	CASSDSDTGELFF
TRBD2	TRBV27	.	TRBJ2-1	TGTGCCAGCAGCGAGCGGGGAAGGGGTTTCGATGAGCAGTTCTTC	CASSERGRGFDEQFF